These T cell receptor beta chains were read from a single sample in a study of cytomegalovirus exposure and HLA in healthy donors. Using immunoSEQ multiplex PCR, the repertoire was profiled, and TCRdb retains in-frame clones only, with some absent. The sample yields 100,000 to 140,000 clones, about 85% seen once. Sequencing used PBMCs. These TCRs come from a man in his thirties or forties in good health and CMV-seronegative. Each CDR3 is given with its conserved first and last residue. A D gene is named only where the DNA matches it firmly. Expanded clones get a size class; other rows say once, few or many, or leave the size out.

V gene	D gene	clone size	J gene	CDR3 DNA	CDR3 protein
TRBV5-6	-	few	TRBJ2-7	TGTGCCAGCAGCCGGAGGGACAGCACCTACGAGCAGTACTTC	CASSRRDSTYEQYF
TRBV4-1	-	-	TRBJ2-1	TGCGCCAGCAGCCAAGAACTAGCTTATGAGCAGTTCTTC	CASSQELAYEQFF
TRBV14	TRBD2	-	TRBJ2-3	TGTGCCAGCAGCCAACAGGGAGGGCTTACTACAGATACGCAGTATTTT	CASSQQGGLTTDTQYF
TRBV6-5	TRBD2	-	TRBJ2-7	TGTGCCAGCAGGGCTAGCGGATCCTACGAGCAGTACTTC	CASRASGSYEQYF
TRBV18	-	-	TRBJ2-3	TGTGCCAGCTCACCATACGGGGATACGCAGTATTTT	CASSPYGDTQYF
TRBV4-1	TRBD2	-	TRBJ2-7	TGCGCCAGCAGCCAAGATGGCCTAGCGGGAACCGAGCAGTACTTC	CASSQDGLAGTEQYF
TRBV29-1	TRBD2	-	TRBJ2-7	TGCAGCGTTGTTTTCGTTGGGAGGGCCCCCTACGAGCAGTACTTC	CSVVFVGRAPYEQYF
TRBV30	-	-	TRBJ1-2	TGTGCCTGGAGTGTCCGGAGGCAGGCAGGCTACACCTTC	CAWSVRRQAGYTF
TRBV6-5	TRBD1	few	TRBJ1-2	TGTGCCAGCAGTTTACAGGGGAACTATGGCTACACCTTC	CASSLQGNYGYTF
TRBV28	-	-	TRBJ1-5	TGTGCCAGCACCCTGGGGGGTAATCAGCCCCAGCATTTT	CASTLGGNQPQHF
TRBV7-2	-	-	TRBJ2-7	TGTGCCAGCAGCCGGTTCGGAGGATCCAACGAGCAGTACTTC	CASSRFGGSNEQYF
TRBV29-1	TRBD1	-	TRBJ2-7	TGCAGCGTTCCGGGACAGGGGGCACACGAGCAGTACTTC	CSVPGQGAHEQYF
TRBV2	-	-	TRBJ1-2	TGTGCCAGCAGTGTGAAGGGAGGCGGCTACACCTTC	CASSVKGGGYTF
TRBV6-1	-	-	TRBJ2-5	TGTGCCAGCAGTACCCAGTTTTCAGAAAAAGAGACCCAGTACTTC	CASSTQFSEKETQYF
TRBV2	TRBD2	-	TRBJ2-1	TGTGCCAGCAAACCGGGACTAGGGTACAATGAGCAGTTCTTC	CASKPGLGYNEQFF
TRBV5-1	-	-	TRBJ2-1	TGCGCCAGCAGACGGAAGGAGGCCCGCTACAATGAGCAGTTCTTC	CASRRKEARYNEQFF
TRBV5-1	-	few	TRBJ1-1	TGCGCCAGCAAGAGTGTCGACACTGAAGCTTTCTTT	CASKSVDTEAFF
TRBV9	-	once	TRBJ2-5	TGTGCCAGCAGCGGAGGGGAGACCCAGTACTTC	CASSGGETQYF
TRBV10-1	TRBD2	-	TRBJ2-1	TGCGCCAGCAATAAGCGGGAGGGGTTCGAGCAGTTCTTC	CASNKREGFEQFF
TRBV6-1	TRBD2	medium-sized	TRBJ2-3	TGTGCCAGCAGTGTAACTAGCGGGAGTACAGATACGCAGTATTTT	CASSVTSGSTDTQYF
TRBV15	-	-	TRBJ2-5	TGTGCCACCAGCAGAGATCGGGTGACCCAGGGGCCCCAGTACTTC	CATSRDRVTQGPQYF
TRBV2	-	once	TRBJ1-4	TGTGCCAGCAGTGACCAGACAGGCTCTTCCTTTTTT	CASSDQTGSSFF
TRBV6-5	TRBD1	-	TRBJ2-1	TGTGCCAGCAGTCAGGACAGGGGCGACGGCAATGAGCAGTTCTTC	CASSQDRGDGNEQFF
TRBV19	-	-	TRBJ2-7	TGTGCCAGTAGTTTTGGACTCACGTACGAGCAGTACTTC	CASSFGLTYEQYF
TRBV29-1	TRBD1	-	TRBJ2-7	TGCAGCGTCGACCGACAGGGGGCGGGCGAGCAGTACTTC	CSVDRQGAGEQYF
TRBV9	-	-	TRBJ2-1	TGTGCCAGCAGCGTCTCTGGCGGGATGAGCTCCTACAATGAGCAGTTCTTC	CASSVSGGMSSYNEQFF
TRBV6-5	-	few	TRBJ1-4	TGTGCCAGCAGTTTTGACGGGAGATCCGGAAAACTGTTTTTT	CASSFDGRSGKLFF
TRBV28	-	-	TRBJ1-1	TGTGCCAGCAGTTCACAGGGACCCACTGAAGCTTTCTTT	CASSSQGPTEAFF
TRBV2	-	-	TRBJ2-5	TGTGCCAGCAGTGACAGGGAAGAGGCCCAGTACTTC	CASSDREEAQYF
TRBV5-1	TRBD2	-	TRBJ2-7	TGCGCCAGCAGCGTGGGACTAGCCGGCGAGCAGTACTTC	CASSVGLAGEQYF
TRBV28	-	-	TRBJ1-2	TGTGCCAGCAGTCACGACAGGATAGTCTATGGCTACACCTTC	CASSHDRIVYGYTF
TRBV5-4	-	once	TRBJ2-1	TGTGCCAGCAGCTCCGGGATCTCGCAGTTCTTC	CASSSGISQFF
TRBV14	-	-	TRBJ1-4	TGTGCCAGCAGCCTCCAGTCGGGACACCAGTATAATGAAAAACTGTTTTTT	CASSLQSGHQYNEKLFF
TRBV11-2	-	-	TRBJ2-5	TGTGCCAGCAGCTTTAGCCTAGCCCAGTACTTC	CASSFSLAQYF
TRBV6-4	TRBD1	-	TRBJ2-2	TGTGCCAGCAGTGAGGGACAGGCCACCGGGGAGCTGTTTTTT	CASSEGQATGELFF
TRBV7-8	-	-	TRBJ1-1	TGTGCCGTCGTGGGGGCTCGCACTGAAGCTTTCTTT	CAVVGARTEAFF
TRBV11-2	TRBD2	-	TRBJ2-7	TGTGCCAGCAGCTTAGATTCGGGCGGGGGTACGTTCTGGGTGGGGGAGCAGTACTTC	CASSLDSGGGTFWVGEQYF
TRBV7-9	-	-	TRBJ2-3	TGTGCCAGCAGCTCCTCAGGAAGCACAGATACGCAGTATTTT	CASSSSGSTDTQYF
TRBV19	TRBD2	-	TRBJ2-5	TGTGCCAGTAGTGGGAGGGACGTCGGAGAGACCCAGTACTTC	CASSGRDVGETQYF
TRBV7-2	-	-	TRBJ2-6	TGTGCCAGCAGCAAAATCGCAGGGTCTGGGGCCAACGTCCTGACTTTC	CASSKIAGSGANVLTF